Listed below are T cell receptor beta chains from one sample, sequenced in a study of blood T cell repertoires in COVID-19. The protocol was immunoSEQ multiplex PCR, while the TCRdb copy is restricted to in-frame clones and leaves out a portion. The table has fewer than 350,000 clones, 90% seen once. Sequences were obtained from peripheral blood. These receptors all stem from a woman aged 25-40 years with COVID-19, enrolled during active disease. The CDR3 runs from the conserved cysteine through the conserved F or W. A D gene is named only where the DNA matches it firmly. Clone size is not always given. Where it is, it says once, few, many or a class for expanded clones.

TRBJ2-7 TRBV19 once - CASSMAGQNSYEQYF TGTGCCAGTAGTATGGCGGGACAGAACTCCTACGAGCAGTACTTC
TRBJ2-1 TRBV27 - TRBD1 CASSWTGHNEQFF TGTGCCAGCAGTTGGACAGGGCACAATGAGCAGTTCTTC
TRBJ2-1 TRBV28 - - CASSLWQGGNEQFF TGTGCCAGCAGTTTATGGCAGGGAGGCAATGAGCAGTTCTTC
TRBJ1-1 TRBV12-3/TRBV12-4 - - CASSINRGTEAFF TGTGCCAGCAGTATAAATAGGGGCACTGAAGCTTTCTTT
TRBJ2-1 TRBV4-1 - - CASSQEQSSAKPEQFF TGCGCCAGCAGCCAAGAACAGTCTAGCGCAAAACCTGAGCAGTTCTTC
TRBJ2-7 TRBV7-3 once - CASSLRPSSYEQYF TGTGCCAGCAGCTTAAGACCTAGCTCCTACGAGCAGTACTTC
TRBJ1-4 TRBV6-6 - - CASSPRRGGTSDEKLFF TGTGCCAGCAGTCCCCGGAGGGGTGGGACTAGTGATGAAAAACTGTTTTTT
TRBJ2-1 TRBV3-1/TRBV3-2 - - CASSQDMSPGNEQFF TGTGCCAGCAGCCAAGATATGAGCCCGGGGAATGAGCAGTTCTTC
TRBJ2-2 TRBV5-1 - TRBD1 CASSPTGVGELFF TGCGCCAGCAGCCCGACAGGGGTCGGGGAGCTGTTTTTT
TRBJ1-3 TRBV12-3/TRBV12-4 - - CASNRPGGNTIYF TGTGCCAGCAATCGGCCGGGAGGAAACACCATATATTTT
TRBJ1-2 TRBV28 - - CASRAYGYTF TGTGCCAGCAGGGCCTATGGCTACACCTTC
TRBJ1-4 TRBV29-1 - - CSVEGATNEKLFF TGCAGCGTCGAGGGGGCAACTAATGAAAAACTGTTTTTT
TRBJ1-4 TRBV5-3 - TRBD1 CARSLGGTRQGEKLFF TGTGCCAGAAGCTTGGGGGGGACCAGACAGGGTGAAAAACTGTTTTTT
TRBJ2-2 TRBV6-1 - - CASSEVVGAGGELFF TGTGCCAGCAGTGAAGTTGTGGGAGCGGGCGGGGAGCTGTTTTTT
TRBJ1-1 TRBV10-2 - - CASSESLQGKAFF TGCGCCAGCAGTGAGTCATTACAGGGTAAAGCTTTCTTT
TRBJ2-3 TRBV7-9 - TRBD2 CASSSSGWADTQYF TGTGCCAGCAGCTCTAGCGGGTGGGCAGATACGCAGTATTTT
TRBJ2-5 TRBV4-2 - TRBD1 CASSLTPDRGAWETQYF TGTGCCAGCAGCCTAACCCCCGACAGGGGGGCTTGGGAGACCCAGTACTTC
TRBJ2-2 TRBV2 many TRBD1 CASNKDRESGELFF TGTGCCAGCAACAAGGACAGGGAATCCGGGGAGCTGTTTTTT
TRBJ2-1 TRBV18 - - CASSPRVGVFNEQFF TGTGCCAGCTCACCACGGGTAGGGGTGTTCAATGAGCAGTTCTTC
TRBJ1-5 TRBV18 - TRBD1 CASSGTGGRGSNQPQHF TGTGCCAGCTCAGGGACAGGGGGGAGAGGAAGCAATCAGCCCCAGCATTTT
TRBJ2-2 TRBV7-2 - - CASSFNMVTGELFF TGTGCCAGCAGCTTTAACATGGTCACCGGGGAGCTGTTTTTT
TRBJ2-4 TRBV5-1 - TRBD2 CASSLAGGVNIQYF TGCGCCAGCAGCTTGGCGGGAGGGGTAAACATTCAGTACTTC
TRBJ2-1 TRBV24-1 - TRBD1 CATSDLQGQCENEQFF TGTGCCACCAGTGATTTACAGGGGCAGTGTGAGAATGAGCAGTTCTTC